This entry lists 20 T cell receptor beta chains sequenced from one sample in a study of T cells in Graves' hyperthyroidism and ophthalmopathy. It was RNA transcripts that yielded the amplified TCR beta CDR3 regions. Primed by the HTBI set, a first-round RT-PCR was run on the TCR CDR3. TCRdb reprocessed the multiplex PCR reads with MiXCR, giving one entry per CDR3 protein. The sample holds hundreds of thousands of distinct CDR3 sequences; roughly 25% are singletons and the top ten take more than 60%. The specimen sequenced was blood. The source is a man aged 50-59 years with Graves' hyperthyroidism.

The V call is TRBV14, the J call TRBJ1-1; a possible D gene is TRBD1 (5 bases). Germline CDR1 reads SGHDN; CDR2 reads FVKESK. The V and J ends lost 0 bases and 0 bases respectively, with 11 bases between them. The CDR3 sequence is 16 residues long. The CDR3 nucleotides read TGTGCCAGCAGCCAAGAGGGCCGGGGCCTGAACACTGAAGCTTTCTTT. Translating it yields CASSQEGRGLNTEAFF.

This clonotype was detected a few times. The genes are TRBV27 and TRBJ1-1; D is undetermined. Germline V lookup: CDR1 MNHEY, CDR2 SMNVEV (reference sequence). This CDR3 contains 14 residues. V lost 0 bases and J 0 bases, leaving 5 bases between the germline ends. The CDR3 DNA is TGTGCCAGCAGTTTATCCTGGATGAACACTGAAGCTTTCTTT. Its protein is CASSLSWMNTEAFF.

The chain joins TRBV5-1 to TRBJ2-6, with D tentatively TRBD1 (6 bases). Germline V gene data show CDR1 as SGHRS and CDR2 as YFSETQ. Trimming shortened V by 6 bases and J by 6 bases, and 13 bases separated the two germline ends. CDR3 length: 14 residues. The DNA of the CDR3 is TGCGCCAGCAAACTTGACAGGAAGGCCAACGTCCTGACTTTC. It yields the protein CASKLDRKANVLTF. The variable domain in full, with the rest retrieved from reference TRBV5-1 and TRBJ2-6, is KAGVTQTPRYLIKTRGQQVTLSCSPISGHRSVSWYQQTPGQGLQFLFEYFSETQRNKGNFPGRFSGRQFSNSRSEMNVSTLELGDSALYLCASKLDRKANVLTFGAGSRLTVL.

The J gene is TRBJ2-6, the V gene TRBV4-1; TRBD2 aligns across 8 bases. The V segment lost 4 bases and the J segment 0 bases; nucleotides outside the gene matches: 8. Germline V gene lookup returns CDR1 MGHRA and CDR2 YSYEKL. CDR3 length: 18 residues. CDR3 protein: CASSLGRGMGSGANVLTF. CDR3 nucleotides: TGCGCCAGCAGCCTCGGGAGGGGTATGGGCTCTGGGGCCAACGTCCTGACTTTC.

J is TRBJ2-7 and V is TRBV30; TRBD2 aligns across 7 bases. The CDR3 consists of 14 residues. V dropped 1 base and J dropped 2; count of bases not matched to a gene: 5. Germline V CDR1 and CDR2: GTSNPN, SVGIG (reference sequence). In DNA, the CDR3 is TGTGCCTGGAGTGGGGCTAGCGGCCCCTACGAGCAGTACTTC. Translating it yields CAWSGASGPYEQYF.

This clonotype has at least ten counts. This chain joins TRBV2 and TRBJ1-1, with no clear D. Germline V lookup: CDR1 SNHLY, CDR2 FYNNEI. Trimming pared 2 bases from V and 11 bases from J, leaving 12 bases between. The CDR3 is 12 amino acids. For the CDR3, the DNA is TGTGCCAGCAGTGAATCCTGGATGGTCGCTTTCTTT. Encoded protein: CASSESWMVAFF.

J is TRBJ2-7 and V is TRBV19; either TRBD1 or TRBD2 may fit D (6 bases each). V lost 5 bases, J lost 0 bases, and 14 bases lay in between. Germline CDR1 is LNHDA and CDR2 is SQIVND (reference sequence). The CDR3 spans 15 residues. CDR3: CASSLLEGGSYEQYF. Written as DNA, the CDR3 is TGTGCCAGTAGTCTACTAGAGGGGGGCTCCTACGAGCAGTACTTC.

There are a few counts of this clonotype. The rearrangement joins TRBV29-1 to TRBJ2-7; TRBD1 matches at 11 bases. J lost 2 bases, V lost 8 bases, and 2 bases had no gene match. Germline V gene sequence: CDR1 SQVTM, CDR2 ANQGSEA. CDR3 length equals 12 residues. The chain's CDR3 is CSTGQGAYEQYF. CDR3 nucleotides: TGCAGCACGGGACAGGGGGCCTACGAGCAGTACTTC.

This clonotype showed up just a few times. The gene calls are TRBV5-4 and TRBJ2-3, with D hard to call. CDR1 and CDR2 from the germline V gene are SGHNT and YYREEE (reference sequence). V was trimmed by 3 bases and J by 1 base, leaving 15 bases between them. The CDR3 length is 16 residues. The CDR3 DNA follows: TGTGCCAGCAGCTCAAGCTTCACCGATCGCACAGATACGCAGTATTTT. Its translation: CASSSSFTDRTDTQYF.

The chain employs TRBV7-2 and TRBJ2-4; D not resolved. V lost 5 bases, J lost 7 bases, and 12 bases lay in between. This CDR3 contains 13 residues. Per the germline V gene, CDR1 is SGHTA and CDR2 is FQGNSA. This CDR3 reads CASSMTLGNIQYF. The CDR3 DNA reads TGTGCCAGCAGCATGACCCTAGGGAACATTCAGTACTTC.

This clonotype was counted between two and nine times. Here the CDR3 reads CASSPGLGRYEQYF. The DNA for the CDR3 is TGTGCCAGCAGTCCCGGACTGGGAAGGTACGAGCAGTACTTC. The V call is TRBV6-1, the J call TRBJ2-7, with D possibly TRBD2 on 5 matching bases. Germline V gene data show CDR1 as MNHNS and CDR2 as SASEGT. This CDR3 has 14 amino acids. V lost 5 bases and J 4 bases, leaving 15 bases between the germline ends.

This clonotype was observed once. A read error may account for a junction end that differs from germline. This sequence joins TRBV28 and TRBJ2-4; 7 positions match TRBD1. The CDR3 consists of 15 residues. Germline lookup yields CDR1 MDHEN and CDR2 SYDVKM. The CDR3 spells CASSPTGVSKNTQYF. Here the CDR3 DNA reads TGTGCCAGCAGCCCAACAGGGGTTTCCAAAAACACTCAGTACTTC.

This clonotype appeared once. Possible read error: a much larger clone is one base away. This chain connects TRBV19 to TRBJ1-1; D not certain. Germline CDR1 and CDR2: LNHDA and SQIVND (reference sequence). The CDR3 spans 11 residues. The DNA of the CDR3 is TGTGCCTGTAGTATCCGGCGTGAAGCTTTCTTT. Its protein product is CACSIRREAFF.

The J gene is TRBJ2-3, the V gene TRBV10-3; 11 positions match TRBD2. This CDR3 has 17 residues. Germline V CDR1 and CDR2: ENHRY, SYGVKD. Germline trimming cut 4 bases from V and 2 bases from J; bases unmatched to any gene: 8. The CDR3 nucleotides are TGTGCCATCAGTGTGGCGCCTAGCGGGAGGAACACAGATACGCAGTATTTT. Protein product: CAISVAPSGRNTDTQYF.

There are many counts of this clonotype. The chain recombines TRBV27 with TRBJ2-1; no firm D call. Germline V gives CDR1 MNHEY, CDR2 SMNVEV (reference sequence). This CDR3 is 15 amino acids long. V was clipped by 2 bases and J by 4 bases, with 12 bases between them. The CDR3 DNA sequence: TGTGCCAGCAGTTTAGACGCTTCCAGGTACAATGAGCAGTTCTTC. It codes for CASSLDASRYNEQFF.

This rearrangement joins TRBV6-6 to TRBJ2-1; perhaps D is TRBD1 or TRBD2 (5 bases each). Trimming pared 7 bases from V and 0 bases from J, leaving 28 bases between. CDR1 and CDR2 from the germline V gene are MNHNY and SVGAGI (reference sequence). The CDR3 runs to 20 residues. In DNA form, the CDR3 reads TGTGCCAGCACCCCCCGATCGGGACGACCCGATCTAAGCTCCTACAATGAGCAGTTCTTC. This sequence encodes CASTPRSGRPDLSSYNEQFF.

The rearrangement joins TRBV19 to TRBJ2-1, with D perhaps matching TRBD1 (5 bases). This CDR3 has 14 amino acids. V was shortened by 6 bases and J by 5 bases, with 14 bases between the two germline ends. CDR1 is LNHDA, CDR2 SQIVND, per germline (reference sequence). DNA of the CDR3: TGTGCCAGTAGGGATCAGGGAATCGACAATGAGCAGTTCTTC. Encoded protein: CASRDQGIDNEQFF.

This clonotype was seen many times. This chain joins TRBV3-1 and TRBJ2-1; TRBD2 agrees at 8 bases. Germline V gene sequence: CDR1 LGHDT, CDR2 YNNKEL (reference sequence). The CDR3 has 18 residues. V was pared by 1 base and J by 7 bases, with 15 bases of the junction left unmatched. The DNA for the CDR3 is TGTGCCAGCAGCCAAGCGTTCGGGGCGGGAGGCCCCCGGAATGAGCAGTTCTTC. Its translation: CASSQAFGAGGPRNEQFF.

The chain uses TRBV5-1 and TRBJ2-5; possible D gene TRBD2, 5 bases. The CDR3 contains 13 residues. The V end was cut by 0 bases, the J end by 4 bases, with 7 bases between. The germline gives CDR1 SGHRS, CDR2 YFSETQ. The CDR3 bases are TGCGCCAGCAGCTTGGAAGAGGGAGAGACCCAGTACTTC. Protein: CASSLEEGETQYF. The entire variable domain, with the rest obtained from reference TRBV5-1 and TRBJ2-5, is as follows: KAGVTQTPRYLIKTRGQQVTLSCSPISGHRSVSWYQQTPGQGLQFLFEYFSETQRNKGNFPGRFSGRQFSNSRSEMNVSTLELGDSALYLCASSLEEGETQYFGPGTRLLVL.

In its sample, this clonotype was seen a few times. The chain links TRBV12-3 or TRBV12-4 to TRBJ2-1, with TRBD1 matching 7 bases. V gave up 1 base and J gave up 4 bases; unmatched junction bases: 7. This CDR3 contains 16 residues. The CDR3 is CASSLEGGIGYNEQFF. The CDR3 nucleotides are TGTGCCAGCAGTTTAGAAGGGGGCATAGGTTACAATGAGCAGTTCTTC.